This T cell receptor beta chain was recorded in a study of blood T cell repertoires in COVID-19. From germline, CDR1 is LGHDT and CDR2 YNNKEL (reference sequence). V was cut by 4 bases and J by 0 bases, with 6 bases left in between. This CDR3 spans 14 amino acids. Using immunoSEQ multiplex PCR, the repertoire was profiled, and TCRdb retains in-frame clones only, with some absent. This sample carries hundreds of thousands of clones, roughly 90% of them seen once, and the ten largest clones take 2.5% to 3.5%. The rearrangement links TRBV3-1 (or the pseudogene TRBV3-2) to TRBJ2-2, with a tentative D call TRBD1 (5 bases). This TCR was recovered from a woman between 45 and 65 years old who had been exposed to COVID-19. Sequencing used PBMCs or T cells enriched from blood (not recorded which). This CDR3 is CASSRGPNTGELFF. For the CDR3, the DNA is TGTGCCAGCAGCCGGGGCCCGAACACCGGGGAGCTGTTTTTT.